The TCR beta chain under discussion was sequenced for a study of cytomegalovirus exposure and HLA in healthy donors. Study-wide findings and caveats: Reports credit the classifier with highly specific, highly sensitive diagnosis of cytomegalovirus status. Rarity marked most TCR sequences, yet some public TCRs occurred in many donors.

Concerning this clone: The antigen is unknown.

The germline gives CDR1 GTSNPN, CDR2 SVGIG (reference sequence). V gave up 4 bases and J gave up 0 bases; unmatched junction bases: 6. The CDR3 length is 15 residues. Generated by immunoSEQ multiplex PCR, the TCRdb table keeps only in-frame clones and is missing some. The data show roughly 150,000 clones, roughly nine tenths seen once. This clonotype originated in a man between 18 and 35 years old in good health and CMV-seronegative. The sample was PBMCs. The J gene is TRBJ2-1, the V gene TRBV30; 7 bases fit TRBD2. The CDR3 protein is CAWMNSGHSYNEQFF. The DNA for the CDR3 is TGTGCCTGGATGAATAGCGGGCACTCCTACAATGAGCAGTTCTTC.